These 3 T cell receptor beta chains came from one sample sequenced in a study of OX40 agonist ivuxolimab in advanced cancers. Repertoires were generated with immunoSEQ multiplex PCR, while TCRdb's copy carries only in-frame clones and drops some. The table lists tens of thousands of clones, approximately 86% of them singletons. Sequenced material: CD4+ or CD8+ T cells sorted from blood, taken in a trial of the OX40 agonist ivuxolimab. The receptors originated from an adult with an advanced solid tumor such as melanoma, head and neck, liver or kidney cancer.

This CDR3 is CASSSTRGSGNTIYF. DNA for the CDR3: TGTGCCAGCTCATCGACCAGGGGGAGCGGAAACACCATATATTTT. The chain employs TRBV18 and TRBJ1-3; 7 nucleotides line up with TRBD1. V gave up 5 bases and J gave up 4 bases; unmatched junction bases: 8. The CDR3 covers 15 residues. From germline, CDR1 is KGHSH and CDR2 LQKENI.

The CDR3 sequence: CASSEPGARQPQHF. The CDR3 bases are TGTGCCAGCAGTGAACCGGGGGCACGACAGCCCCAGCATTTT. The chain joins TRBV6-1 to TRBJ1-5; possibly TRBD1 for D (6 bases). Trimming took off 2 bases at V and 7 bases at J, with 12 bases between the two ends. Per germline, CDR1 MNHNS and CDR2 SASEGT. The CDR3 is 14 residues long.

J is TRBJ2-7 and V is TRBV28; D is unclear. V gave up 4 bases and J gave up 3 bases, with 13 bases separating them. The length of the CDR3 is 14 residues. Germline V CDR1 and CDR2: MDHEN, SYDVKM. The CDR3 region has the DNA TGTGCCAGCAGTTACTACCGGAAGGGCTACGAGCAGTACTTC. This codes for CASSYYRKGYEQYF. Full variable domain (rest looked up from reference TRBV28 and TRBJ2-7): DVKVTQSSRYLVKRTGEKVFLECVQDMDHENMFWYRQDPGLGLRLIYFSYDVKMKEKGDIPEGYSVSREKKERFSLILESASTNQTSMYLCASSYYRKGYEQYFGPGTRLTVT.